This T cell receptor (beta chain) was recorded in a study of OX40 agonist ivuxolimab in advanced cancers. The CDR3 extends over 14 amino acids. The V segment lost 1 base and the J segment 5 bases; nucleotides outside the gene matches: 2. Germline V gene data show CDR1 as SGHAT and CDR2 as FQNNGV. Profiling relied on immunoSEQ multiplex PCR, and the TCRdb table lists in-frame clones only, not all of them. The table includes roughly 61,000 clones, 91% detected once. The sample consisted of CD4+ or CD8+ T cells sorted from blood, taken in a trial of the OX40 agonist ivuxolimab. This receptor was identified in an adult with an advanced solid tumor such as melanoma, head and neck, liver or kidney cancer. V and J are TRBV11-2 and TRBJ2-1; 7 positions match TRBD1. The CDR3 nucleotides are TGTGCCAGCAGCTTAGCCGGGACAGACAATGAGCAGTTCTTC. The encoded protein is CASSLAGTDNEQFF.